This T cell receptor (beta chain) originates from a study of blood T cell repertoires in COVID-19. As for the study in general: In each case, the material was cDNA or gDNA derived from T cells, B-cell-depleted T cells, or PBMCs.

Methods used by the authors: Reference gene primer amplification yielded estimated nucleated cell counts. TCRdb's copy holds only in-frame clones and misses some; the assay was immunoSEQ multiplex PCR. From that table come the V and J calls and clone size; the DNA was used to work out D and trimming. The table lists about 250,000 clones, roughly 80% of them singletons. Participants were aged about 18 to 89 years from 20 to 30 US areas. Clinical history as reported by participants underpinned cohort assignment. The material sequenced was PBMCs or T cells enriched from blood (not recorded which). This sequence originates from a man aged 35-49 years who had been exposed to COVID-19.

The CDR3 region is CASSLVAGDTKETQYF. DNA for the CDR3: TGCGCCAGCAGCTTGGTGGCGGGGGATACGAAAGAGACCCAGTACTTC. V usage is TRBV5-1 and J usage is TRBJ2-5; TRBD2 matches at 7 bases. V was clipped by 0 bases and J by 3 bases; unmatched bases: 8. Germline assignment: CDR1 SGHRS and CDR2 YFSETQ. The length of the CDR3 is 16 residues.